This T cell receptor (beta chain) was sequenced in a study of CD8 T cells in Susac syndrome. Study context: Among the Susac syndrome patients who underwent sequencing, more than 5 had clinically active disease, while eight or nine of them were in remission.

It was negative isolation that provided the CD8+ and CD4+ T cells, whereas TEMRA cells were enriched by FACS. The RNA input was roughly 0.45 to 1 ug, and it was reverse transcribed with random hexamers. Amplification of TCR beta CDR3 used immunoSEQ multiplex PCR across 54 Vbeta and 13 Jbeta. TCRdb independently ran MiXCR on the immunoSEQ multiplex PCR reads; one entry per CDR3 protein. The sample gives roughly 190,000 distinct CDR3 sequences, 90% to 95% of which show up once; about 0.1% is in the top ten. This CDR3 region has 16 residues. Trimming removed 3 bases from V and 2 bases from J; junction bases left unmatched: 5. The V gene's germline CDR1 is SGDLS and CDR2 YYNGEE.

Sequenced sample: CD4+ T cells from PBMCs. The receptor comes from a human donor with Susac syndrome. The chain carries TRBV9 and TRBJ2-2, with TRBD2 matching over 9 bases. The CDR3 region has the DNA TGTGCCAGCAGCGCACCCGGGACTAGCAACACCGGGGAGCTGTTTTTT. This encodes CASSAPGTSNTGELFF.